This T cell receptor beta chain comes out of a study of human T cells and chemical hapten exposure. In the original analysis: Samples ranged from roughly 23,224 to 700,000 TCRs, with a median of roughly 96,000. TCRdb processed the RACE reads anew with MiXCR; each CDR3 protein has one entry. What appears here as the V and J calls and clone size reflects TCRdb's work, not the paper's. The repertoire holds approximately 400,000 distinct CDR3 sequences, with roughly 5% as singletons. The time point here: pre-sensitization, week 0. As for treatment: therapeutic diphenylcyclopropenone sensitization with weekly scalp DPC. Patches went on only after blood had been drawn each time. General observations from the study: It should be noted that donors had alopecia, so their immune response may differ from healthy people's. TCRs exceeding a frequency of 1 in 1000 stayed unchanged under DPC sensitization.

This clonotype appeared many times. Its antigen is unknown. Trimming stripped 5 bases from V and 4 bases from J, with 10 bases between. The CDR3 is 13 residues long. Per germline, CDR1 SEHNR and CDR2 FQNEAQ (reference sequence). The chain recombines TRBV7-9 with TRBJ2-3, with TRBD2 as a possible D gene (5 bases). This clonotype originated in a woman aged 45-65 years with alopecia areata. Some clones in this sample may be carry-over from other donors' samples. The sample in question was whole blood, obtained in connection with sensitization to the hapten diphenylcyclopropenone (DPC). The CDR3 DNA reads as TGTGCCAGCAGCCCCCCGGAGGCAGATACGCAGTATTTT. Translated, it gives CASSPPEADTQYF. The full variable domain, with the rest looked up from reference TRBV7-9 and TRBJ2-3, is DTGVSQNPRHKITKRGQNVTFRCDPISEHNRLYWYRQTLGQGPEFLTYFQNEAQLEKSRLLSDRFSAERPKGSFSTLEIQRTEQGDSAMYLCASSPPEADTQYFGPGTRLTVL.